Each of the 4 T cell receptor beta chains below was sequenced from the same sample in a study of cytomegalovirus exposure and HLA in healthy donors. Researchers ran the PCR with 60 Vbeta and 13 Jbeta primers. TCRdb's table, derived via immunoSEQ multiplex PCR, lists solely in-frame clones and lacks some. The sample records 50,000 to 65,000 clones, approximately 81% being singletons. Sequenced input: PBMCs. The receptors stem from a woman aged 18-29 years in good health and CMV-seronegative.

The chain carries TRBV4-1 and TRBJ2-1; 9 bases map to TRBD2. This CDR3 is 14 amino acids long. V shed 7 bases and J 7 bases; nucleotides not matched to a gene: 8. Germline V lookup: CDR1 MGHRA, CDR2 YSYEKL. The CDR3 nucleotides are TGCGCCAGCACGCGACTAGCGGAGGGGAATGAGCAGTTCTTC. As protein: CASTRLAEGNEQFF.

The J gene is TRBJ2-6, the V gene TRBV9; 9 bases agree with TRBD1. Germline CDR1 is SGDLS and CDR2 is YYNGEE. Germline trimming cut 7 bases from V and 5 bases from J; bases unmatched to any gene: 13. CDR3 length: 17 amino acids. This chain's CDR3 is CASRARTGGPRANVLTF. CDR3 coding DNA: TGTGCCAGCCGCGCCAGAACAGGGGGCCCTAGGGCCAACGTCCTGACTTTC.

On this clone: The same CDR3 is also encoded by other DNA sequences in this sample. This chain joins TRBV29-1 and TRBJ1-1; D ambiguous. The germline V gene encodes CDR1 SQVTM and CDR2 ANQGSEA. V was trimmed by 6 bases and J by 0 bases, leaving 8 bases between them. This CDR3 region has 12 residues. The CDR3 loop reads CSVALVNTEAFF. CDR3 DNA: TGCAGCGTCGCCCTAGTGAACACTGAAGCTTTCTTT.

This clone has only one observation. The chain couples TRBV4-2 to TRBJ2-7; 7 positions match TRBD1. J lost 1 base, V lost 1 base, and 4 bases had no gene match. The CDR3 has 15 amino acids. From germline, CDR1 is LGHNA and CDR2 YNFKEQ. Here the CDR3 DNA reads TGTGCCAGCAGCCAAGCGACAGGGCTTTCCTACGAGCAGTACTTC. This encodes CASSQATGLSYEQYF.